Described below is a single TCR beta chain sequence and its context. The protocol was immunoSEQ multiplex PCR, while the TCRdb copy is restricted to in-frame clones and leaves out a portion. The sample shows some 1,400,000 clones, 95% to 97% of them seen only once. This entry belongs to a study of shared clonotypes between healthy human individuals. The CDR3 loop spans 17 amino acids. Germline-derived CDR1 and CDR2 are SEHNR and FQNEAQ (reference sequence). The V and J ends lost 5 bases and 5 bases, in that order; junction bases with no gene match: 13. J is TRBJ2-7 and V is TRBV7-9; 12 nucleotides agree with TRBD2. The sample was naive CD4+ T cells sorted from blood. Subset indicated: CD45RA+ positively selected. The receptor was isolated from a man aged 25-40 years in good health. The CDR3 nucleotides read TGTGCCAGCAGCCCCAGGCTAGCGGGAGGGCCCGCGAACGAGCAGTACTTC. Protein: CASSPRLAGGPANEQYF.